A single sample is the source of the 11 T cell receptor beta chains below, sequenced in a study of T-cell reconstitution after alpha-beta-depleted transplantation in children. TCRbeta library preparation incorporated unique molecular identifiers. TCRdb reanalysed the PCR reads using MiXCR and keeps one entry per CDR3 protein. Among a few hundred thousand distinct CDR3 sequences listed, about a quarter were seen once. This specimen was PBMCs, taken before TCRalphabeta/CD19-depleted stem cell transplant. The receptors derive from a boy under two years old with Wiskott-Aldrich syndrome, due to receive a stem cell transplant.

This clonotype was seen more than once but under ten times. This rearrangement joins TRBV20-1 to TRBJ1-6; the D gene is possibly TRBD1 (6 bases). Trimming shortened V by 5 bases and J by 5 bases, and 10 bases separated the two germline ends. This CDR3 region has 13 residues. In germline, CDR1 is DFQATT, CDR2 SNEGSKA (reference sequence). CDR3 coding DNA: TGCAGTGCTCACAGGGATCATAATTCACCCCTCCACTTT. Protein: CSAHRDHNSPLHF.

Only a few counts were recorded for this clonotype. V and J are TRBV5-1 and TRBJ2-1; D possibly corresponds to TRBD1 (6 bases). CDR3 length equals 14 residues. V was cut by 3 bases and J by 8 bases, with 15 bases left in between. Germline loops: CDR1 SGHRS, CDR2 YFSETQ. CDR3 sequence: CASSSQQGIDEQFF. The CDR3 bases are TGCGCCAGCAGCTCCCAGCAGGGGATCGATGAGCAGTTCTTC.

In its sample, this clonotype was seen a few times. The gene calls are TRBV5-1 and TRBJ2-1, with D maybe TRBD2 (5 bases). Germline-derived CDR1 and CDR2 are SGHRS and YFSETQ. Trimming pared 1 base from V and 3 bases from J, leaving 17 bases between. This CDR3 has 17 residues. The DNA for the CDR3 is TGCGCCAGCAGCTTGTCCCCGCGGCTAGCAAACTACAATGAGCAGTTCTTC. Its translation is CASSLSPRLANYNEQFF.

There are a few counts of this clonotype. The CDR3 DNA is TGCAGTGTCAGCTCACAGGTCCAGACCCAGTACTTC. The encoded protein is CSVSSQVQTQYF. The chain is built from TRBV20-1 and TRBJ2-5; tentatively, D is TRBD1 (5 bases). With 7 bases removed from V and 6 bases from J, the gap between germline ends came to 15 bases. CDR1 and CDR2 (germline): DFQATT, SNEGSKA (reference sequence). The CDR3 has 12 amino acids.

The J gene is TRBJ2-1, the V gene TRBV5-1; 7 nucleotides agree with TRBD2. Germline CDR1 reads SGHRS; CDR2 reads YFSETQ. V lost 0 bases, J lost 5 bases, and 5 bases stayed unmatched. CDR3 length: 15 amino acids. CDR3 sequence reads: CASSLVGGPHNEQFF. The CDR3 DNA sequence: TGCGCCAGCAGCTTGGTGGGAGGGCCCCACAATGAGCAGTTCTTC.

This clonotype was counted only a few times. The chain has TRBV21-1 and TRBJ2-3; the table gives TRBD2 as D, unverified against the DNA. TRBV21-1 is classified as a pseudogene. The CDR3 consists of 20 residues. The CDR3: CASSKGKYSGRTPSTDTQYF. CDR3 bases: TGTGCCAGCAGCAAAGGAAAGTATAGCGGGAGGACGCCCTCCACAGATACGCAGTATTTT.

This clonotype appeared a few times. The chain combines TRBV4-1 with TRBJ1-4, with D maybe TRBD1 (6 bases). The CDR3 sequence is 15 residues long. The germline CDR1 and CDR2 sequences are MGHRA and YSYEKL. The germline V and J ends were trimmed by 1 base and 7 bases, with 13 bases remaining between them. DNA of the CDR3: TGCGCCAGCAGCCAAGTGAGGGGGGCAATTGAAAAACTGTTTTTT. Residues: CASSQVRGAIEKLFF.

The chain employs TRBV12-3 or TRBV12-4 and TRBJ2-1, with TRBD2 matching over 8 bases. The trim removed 5 bases at V and 8 bases at J, leaving 8 bases unmatched. This CDR3 spans 14 amino acids. The CDR3 nucleotides are TGTGCCAGCAGTCGGGATCGGCGGGGGGATGAGCAGTTCTTC. It specifies CASSRDRRGDEQFF.

This clonotype has a handful of counts. The chain recombines TRBV3-1 with TRBJ1-2, with D unclear. Trimming removed 1 base from V and 4 bases from J, with 7 bases in between. Germline V gene data show CDR1 as LGHDT and CDR2 as YNNKEL (reference sequence). There are 13 residues in the CDR3. CDR3 region: CASSQGPAYGYTF. CDR3 in DNA: TGTGCCAGCAGCCAAGGACCAGCCTATGGCTACACCTTC.

This clonotype was seen a few times. This chain joins TRBV6-6 and TRBJ2-1; TRBD2 aligns across 10 bases. Trimming at V came to 8 bases and at J to 11 bases, leaving 9 bases not matched to a gene. Germline V lookup: CDR1 MNHNY, CDR2 SVGAGI (reference sequence). The CDR3 length is 13 residues. The CDR3 sequence: CASAGLAGVQQFF. DNA of the CDR3: TGTGCCAGCGCAGGGCTAGCGGGAGTACAGCAGTTCTTC.

This chain joins TRBV10-2 and TRBJ2-7, with 13 bases identical to TRBD2. Trimming took 8 bases from V and 1 from J; bases not matched to a gene: 5. This CDR3 is built from 15 residues. Germline CDR1 WSHSY, CDR2 SAAADI. CDR3 DNA: TGCGCCAGCGGGAGACTAGCGGGAGGATCCTACGAGCAGTACTTC. This codes for CASGRLAGGSYEQYF.